What follows describes a single T cell receptor beta chain. The entry originates in a study of blood T cell repertoires in COVID-19. This CDR3 is 15 amino acids long. Trimming stripped 0 bases from V and 2 bases from J, with 9 bases between. Germline CDR1 is SGDLS and CDR2 is YYNGEE. TCRdb's table, derived via immunoSEQ multiplex PCR, lists solely in-frame clones and lacks some. The table includes about 400,000 clones, about nine tenths detected once. The V gene is TRBV9, the J gene TRBJ1-5, with unresolved D. This TCR was sampled from a woman aged 25 to 39 who had recovered from COVID-19. Sequenced input: PBMCs or T cells enriched from blood (not recorded which). The CDR3 DNA reads TGTGCCAGCAGCGTAGCCCCCGGAGGCAATCAGCCCCAGCATTTT. This codes for CASSVAPGGNQPQHF.